The source of this TCR beta chain is a study of blood T cells in healthy people across ages. As for the study in general: For every two T cells, template switching captured about one barcoded beta molecule.

This clonotype has more than one count but fewer than ten. This clone may be a read error of a much larger clone one base away. Drawing of peripheral blood yielded ten milliliters from each donor. Combining a sample-barcoded 5' primer with a J-beta primer mix, a second PCR ran for about 7 to 11 cycles. From the 5' RACE reads, TCRdb called clonotypes with MiXCR, one entry per CDR3 protein. The sample has about a million distinct CDR3 sequences; 35% to 40% are singletons. The CDR3 has 14 residues. V gave up 4 bases and J gave up 2 bases; unmatched junction bases: 3. The chain couples TRBV12-3 or TRBV12-4 to TRBJ1-2; 8 bases map to TRBD1. The sequencing sample was made of blood. The clonotype was recovered from a man between 18 and 29 years old in good health. CDR3 loop: CASSYWTGNYGYTF. In DNA, the CDR3 is TGTGCCAGCAGTTACTGGACAGGGAACTATGGCTACACCTTC.